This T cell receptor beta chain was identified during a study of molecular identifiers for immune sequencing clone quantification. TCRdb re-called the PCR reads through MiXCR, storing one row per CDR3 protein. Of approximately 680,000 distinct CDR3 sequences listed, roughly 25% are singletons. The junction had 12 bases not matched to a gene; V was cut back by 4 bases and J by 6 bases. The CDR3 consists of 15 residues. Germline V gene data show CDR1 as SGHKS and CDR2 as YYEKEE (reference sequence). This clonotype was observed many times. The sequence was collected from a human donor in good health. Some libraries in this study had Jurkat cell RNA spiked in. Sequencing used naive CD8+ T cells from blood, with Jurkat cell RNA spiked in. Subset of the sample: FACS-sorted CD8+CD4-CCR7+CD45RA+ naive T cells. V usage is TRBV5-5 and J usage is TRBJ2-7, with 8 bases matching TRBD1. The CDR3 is CASSRLGQGLGEQYF. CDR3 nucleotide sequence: TGTGCCAGCAGCCGACTAGGACAGGGATTGGGCGAGCAGTACTTC.